This TCR beta chain was identified during a study of blood T cell repertoires in COVID-19. In the study overall: Samples representing acute and convalescent COVID-19 were sourced from the United States, Italy and Spain. PBMCs, B-cell-depleted T cells, or T cells were the source of the cDNA or gDNA that made up the material.

Under the authors' procedure: Amplified reference gene primers provided the basis for estimating nucleated cell counts. The method was immunoSEQ multiplex PCR; TCRdb's version includes in-frame clones alone and lacks a portion of them. V, J and clone size are taken as reported in that table, and D and trimming were inferred from the DNA itself. This repertoire shows 250,000 to 350,000 clones, 80% to 90% found once; its top ten account for roughly 1.1%. CDR1 and CDR2 (germline): SGHRS, YFSETQ. V lost 4 bases, J lost 0 bases, and 8 bases stayed unmatched. The CDR3 covers 16 residues. The specimen sequenced was peripheral blood. This receptor was identified in a woman aged 45 to 65 with acute or convalescent COVID-19. The chain is built from TRBV5-1 and TRBJ2-3; TRBD2 agrees at 7 bases. CDR3 sequence: CASSPGSGGSTDTQYF. In DNA form, the CDR3 reads TGCGCCAGCAGCCCAGGATCGGGGGGTAGCACAGATACGCAGTATTTT.